This entry lists 30 T cell receptor beta chains sequenced from one sample in a study of cytotoxic CD8 clonotypes in ibrutinib-treated CLL. Sequencing used immunoSEQ multiplex PCR; TCRdb keeps in-frame clones, though not all of them. The data contain tens of thousands of clones, 56% of them seen just once; the ten biggest clones take up about a fifth. The source was PBMCs, collected after 24 months of ibrutinib treatment. The receptors here all came from a human donor with chronic lymphocytic leukemia.

J is TRBJ1-5 and V is TRBV7-2; the match to TRBD1 covers 9 bases. V trimming: 6 bases; J trimming: 10 bases; junction bases outside the gene matches: 10. CDR3 length: 14 amino acids. The germline gives CDR1 SGHTA, CDR2 FQGNSA. CDR3 DNA: TGTGCCAGCAGTTCCGGGACAGGGTATTTCCCCCAGCATTTT. Translation: CASSSGTGYFPQHF.

In this sample, this clone turned up many times. V and J are TRBV7-6 and TRBJ2-7; 9 nucleotides line up with TRBD1. Germline V gene data show CDR1 as SGHVS and CDR2 as FNYEAQ. This CDR3 comprises 16 residues. The V and J ends lost 1 base and 3 bases, in that order; junction bases with no gene match: 7. The CDR3 bases are TGTGCCAGCAGCTTAGGGTCACAGGGGGCGAACTACGAGCAGTACTTC. Its protein product is CASSLGSQGANYEQYF.

As to this clone: A clone one base away is much larger, so this may be a read error. Different DNA sequences within this sample yield the same CDR3. This chain links TRBV5-6 with TRBJ2-2; D is possibly TRBD2 (5 bases). CDR1 is SGHDT, CDR2 YYEEEE, per germline. The CDR3 is 14 amino acids. V was trimmed by 7 bases and J by 4 bases, leaving 14 bases between them. The CDR3 DNA follows: TGTGCCAGCCGGGATGTGGGTCGCACCGGGGAGCTGTTTTTT. Its translation is CASRDVGRTGELFF.

At least ten counts were recorded for this clone. The V call is TRBV7-8, the J call TRBJ2-7; 7 nucleotides match TRBD2. Germline V CDR1 and CDR2: SGHVS, FQNEAQ. This CDR3 spans 13 amino acids. V gave up 1 base and J gave up 7 bases; unmatched junction bases: 4. The CDR3 sequence: CASSLVGGREQYF. The CDR3 coding sequence is TGTGCCAGCAGCTTAGTGGGGGGGAGGGAGCAGTACTTC.

This clone was observed a few times. The chain employs TRBV2 and TRBJ2-7; D remains ambiguous. The CDR3 sequence is 11 residues long. Germline V CDR1 and CDR2: SNHLY, FYNNEI. V lost 6 bases to trimming and J lost 5 bases, with 8 bases between them. CDR3 in DNA: TGTGCCAGCAGCTTGCTCCACGAGCAGTACTTC. Its protein is CASSLLHEQYF.

V usage is TRBV6-1 and J usage is TRBJ2-2; TRBD2 might be the D (5 bases). Germline-derived CDR1 and CDR2 are MNHNS and SASEGT. V dropped 6 bases and J dropped 7 bases, with 12 bases sitting between them. The CDR3 runs 13 residues. The CDR3 DNA reads as TGTGCCAGCAGAGAGGGATCCTACGGGGAGCTGTTTTTT. Translating gives CASREGSYGELFF.

This chain connects TRBV4-2 to TRBJ1-5, with D hard to call. V was trimmed by 5 bases and J by 7 bases, leaving 12 bases between them. The germline gives CDR1 LGHNA, CDR2 YNFKEQ. There are 13 residues in the CDR3. The CDR3 region has the DNA TGTGCCAGCAGCTTGGGAGGGTCCCAGCCCCAGCATTTT. As protein: CASSLGGSQPQHF.

The sample holds one count of this clone. The chain recombines TRBV30 with TRBJ2-7; 11 bases agree with TRBD1. The CDR3 totals 14 residues. Unmatched junction bases numbered 3, after V lost 2 bases and J lost 3 bases. Germline V CDR1 and CDR2: GTSNPN, SVGIG (reference sequence). The CDR3 spells CAWSSGTGGYEQYF. The CDR3 DNA reads as TGTGCCTGGAGTAGTGGGACAGGGGGCTACGAGCAGTACTTC.

This clone was seen once. V gene TRBV19 combines with J gene TRBJ2-1; maybe TRBD1 (5 bases). The germline CDR1 and CDR2 sequences are LNHDA and SQIVND (reference sequence). The length of the CDR3 is 13 residues. Trimming left V 5 bases short and J 4 bases short, with 9 bases between. Here the CDR3 reads CASSGRDYNEQFF. Here the CDR3 DNA reads TGTGCCAGTAGTGGCAGGGATTACAATGAGCAGTTCTTC.

This clone was found a few times. DNA of the CDR3: TGTGCCAGCAGCCAAGATCTGGATCAGCCCCAGCATTTT. This encodes CASSQDLDQPQHF. V and J are TRBV4-2 and TRBJ1-5; D ambiguous. This CDR3 comprises 13 residues. The germline gives CDR1 LGHNA, CDR2 YNFKEQ. V lost 0 bases and J 5 bases, leaving 5 bases between the germline ends.

This rearrangement joins TRBV4-1 to TRBJ2-5; perhaps TRBD1 as D (5 bases). The closer fit of TRBJ2-7 to the DNA end suggests the J call may be wrong. Germline CDR1 reads MGHRA; CDR2 reads YSYEKL. The CDR3 loop spans 14 amino acids. DNA of the CDR3: TGCGCCAGCAGCCAAGTGCAACAGGCCTACGAGCAGTACTTC. This sequence encodes CASSQVQQAYEQYF.

The genes are TRBV27 and TRBJ2-2, with no clear D. Per the germline V gene, CDR1 is MNHEY and CDR2 is SMNVEV (reference sequence). Trimming removed 6 bases at V and 0 bases at J, with 2 bases between. The CDR3 is 12 residues long. The CDR3 sequence: CASSPNTGELFF. The CDR3 DNA is TGTGCCAGCAGCCCGAACACCGGGGAGCTGTTTTTT.

The chain uses TRBV5-6 and TRBJ2-5, with D uncertain. This CDR3 is 17 amino acids long. Germline lookup yields CDR1 SGHDT and CDR2 YYEEEE. The germline V and J ends were trimmed by 4 bases and 2 bases, with 21 bases remaining between them. The CDR3 DNA follows: TGTGCCAGCAGCATAGAAGTAGATTTATCAGTACAAGAGACCCAGTACTTC. This codes for CASSIEVDLSVQETQYF.

This clone was seen only a few times. V and J are TRBV5-1 and TRBJ2-3; a weak D match, TRBD2 (5 bases). Trimming cost V 3 bases and J 0 bases, with 11 bases left between them. Germline assignment: CDR1 SGHRS and CDR2 YFSETQ. The CDR3 contains 15 residues. CDR3 DNA: TGCGCCAGCAGCTACGTAGCGTCTAGCACAGATACGCAGTATTTT. It is translated as CASSYVASSTDTQYF.

Only a few counts were recorded for this clone. The chain is built from TRBV27 and TRBJ2-3, with 10 bases identical to TRBD2. The CDR3 has 15 residues. Trimming cost V 4 bases and J 6 bases; bases outside gene matches: 7. Looked up from germline, CDR1 is MNHEY and CDR2 is SMNVEV (reference sequence). The CDR3 loop reads CASSSYSGRLDTQYF. CDR3 bases: TGTGCCAGCAGTTCGTATAGCGGGAGGTTGGATACGCAGTATTTT.

This clone appeared many times. The rearrangement uses TRBV2 and TRBJ1-4; D is unresolved. This CDR3 is built from 11 residues. Per the germline V gene, CDR1 is SNHLY and CDR2 is FYNNEI. Trimming removed 7 bases from V and 8 bases from J, with 8 bases in between. The CDR3 DNA reads as TGTGCCAGCACGATAAGGGAAAAACTGTTTTTT. This codes for CASTIREKLFF. The whole variable domain, remainder taken from reference TRBV2 and TRBJ1-4, is EPEVTQTPSHQVTQMGQEVILRCVPISNHLYFYWYRQILGQKVEFLVSFYNNEISEKSEIFDDQFSVERPDGSNFTLKIRSTKLEDSAMYFCASTIREKLFFGSGTQLSVL.

This chain joins TRBV19 and TRBJ2-1; D is uncertain. The germline V gene encodes CDR1 LNHDA and CDR2 SQIVND (reference sequence). V lost 0 bases, J lost 6 bases, and 27 bases lay in between. The CDR3 is made up of 20 amino acids. The CDR3 loop reads CASSIDLSGFGRNIINEQFF. As DNA, the CDR3 is TGTGCCAGTAGTATAGATTTATCGGGCTTCGGCAGGAACATCATCAATGAGCAGTTCTTC.

The chain has TRBV25-1 and TRBJ1-1; 7 positions agree with TRBD1. Trimming cost V 6 bases and J 6 bases; bases outside gene matches: 13. In germline, CDR1 is MGHDK, CDR2 SYGVNS. The CDR3 contains 15 residues. CDR3 nucleotide sequence: TGTGCCAGCAGCAGATATCTGACAGGGTTCCCTGAAGCTTTCTTT. Amino acid sequence: CASSRYLTGFPEAFF.

This clone was counted ten times or more. As DNA, the CDR3 is TGCGCCAGCAGCTTGGCCGCGGCAGGGCAAAACATTCAGTACTTC. Translated: CASSLAAAGQNIQYF. J is TRBJ2-4 and V is TRBV5-1; maybe TRBD1 (5 bases). CDR1 and CDR2 (germline): SGHRS, YFSETQ. The CDR3 is made up of 15 amino acids. Trimming shortened V by 0 bases and J by 5 bases, and 12 bases separated the two germline ends.

This clone was observed a few times. CDR3 residues: CASSFPRGMNTEAFF. The CDR3 DNA is TGTGCCAGCAGTTTCCCACGGGGCATGAACACTGAAGCTTTCTTT. The V call is TRBV28, the J call TRBJ1-1; TRBD1 is a possible D gene (5 bases). Trimming removed 3 bases at V and 0 bases at J, with 11 bases between. This CDR3 region has 15 residues. Germline V gives CDR1 MDHEN, CDR2 SYDVKM.

This clone was detected a few times. The chain carries TRBV27 and TRBJ2-4; D is undetermined. CDR3 size: 14 residues. V shed 3 bases and J shed 0 bases, with 6 bases lying between them. CDR1 is MNHEY and CDR2 is SMNVEV in the germline V gene (reference sequence). The CDR3 is CASSFLIAKNIQYF. CDR3 nucleotides: TGTGCCAGCAGTTTTCTGATAGCCAAAAACATTCAGTACTTC.

The gene calls are TRBV28 and TRBJ1-2; D not certain. V dropped 8 bases and J dropped 7 bases, with 14 bases sitting between them. Germline V gives CDR1 MDHEN, CDR2 SYDVKM. The CDR3 is 12 residues long. Here the CDR3 reads CASQGSSGGYTF. In nucleotides, the CDR3 is TGTGCCAGCCAAGGGAGTTCGGGTGGCTACACCTTC.

This chain connects TRBV5-1 to TRBJ2-2, with D maybe TRBD2 (5 bases). Germline CDR1 and CDR2: SGHRS and YFSETQ. The V end lost 4 bases, the J end lost 0 bases, and 7 bases lay between the germline ends. This CDR3 is 14 amino acids long. Here the CDR3 reads CASSGRANTGELFF. The CDR3 nucleotides read TGCGCCAGCAGCGGGAGAGCGAACACCGGGGAGCTGTTTTTT.

This clone occurred a few times. The chain couples TRBV29-1 to TRBJ2-1; D not resolved. Deletions cut 7 bases from V and 0 bases from J, with 10 bases between. CDR1 is SQVTM and CDR2 is ANQGSEA in the germline V gene. This CDR3 is 13 amino acids long. In nucleotides, the CDR3 is TGCAGCGGGTCCGGGCTCTCCTACAATGAGCAGTTCTTC. Its protein is CSGSGLSYNEQFF.

The rearrangement uses TRBV7-9 and TRBJ1-2, with a weak D call TRBD1 (6 bases). CDR1 SEHNR and CDR2 FQNEAQ come from the germline V gene (reference sequence). The germline V and J ends were trimmed by 1 base and 6 bases, with 15 bases remaining between them. The CDR3 totals 15 residues. The CDR3 bases are TGTGCCAGCAGCTTAGGAGGTACAGGGCCGCATGGCTACACCTTC. It yields the protein CASSLGGTGPHGYTF.

The chain couples TRBV15 to TRBJ2-3, with D hard to call. The CDR3 is 12 residues long. Germline CDR1 and CDR2: LNHNV and YYDKDF (reference sequence). The V gene lost 4 bases and the J gene lost 3 bases, with 5 bases spanning the gap. The CDR3 DNA sequence: TGTGCCACCAGCATCCAAACAGATACGCAGTATTTT. This gives the protein CATSIQTDTQYF.

This clone was seen ten or more times. V and J are TRBV5-1 and TRBJ2-7, with TRBD2 matching over 8 bases. The CDR3 totals 15 residues. Germline V gene sequence: CDR1 SGHRS, CDR2 YFSETQ. V lost 7 bases and J lost 4; bases outside the gene matches: 13. The DNA for the CDR3 is TGCGCCAGCGGCGTTGGTAGCGGGGTGATTTACGAGCAGTACTTC. Protein: CASGVGSGVIYEQYF.

The V call is TRBV19, the J call TRBJ2-1; D could derive from TRBD1 or TRBD2 (5 bases each). The V and J ends lost 4 bases and 7 bases respectively, with 20 bases between them. The CDR3 has 16 residues. Germline CDR1 reads LNHDA; CDR2 reads SQIVND (reference sequence). The CDR3 sequence is CASSSSSGTRPNEQFF. The CDR3 DNA is TGTGCCAGTAGTAGTTCATCCGGGACCCGGCCGAATGAGCAGTTCTTC.

The V and J genes are TRBV7-9 and TRBJ2-1, with D uncertain. The V end lost 9 bases, the J end lost 5 bases, and 11 bases lay between the germline ends. CDR3 length equals 12 residues. In germline, CDR1 is SEHNR, CDR2 FQNEAQ (reference sequence). CDR3 in DNA: TGTGCCAGTTCCAGAGTGGACAATGAGCAGTTCTTC. It encodes CASSRVDNEQFF.

The chain joins TRBV5-1 to TRBJ1-2; TRBD1 matches 8 bases. Germline V CDR1 and CDR2: SGHRS, YFSETQ. V shed 5 bases, J shed 8 bases, and the junction held 11 bases outside the gene matches. This CDR3 has 14 amino acids. The CDR3 loop is CASRRQGRSEGYTF. Here the CDR3 DNA reads TGCGCCAGCAGGAGACAGGGGCGGTCGGAAGGCTACACCTTC.